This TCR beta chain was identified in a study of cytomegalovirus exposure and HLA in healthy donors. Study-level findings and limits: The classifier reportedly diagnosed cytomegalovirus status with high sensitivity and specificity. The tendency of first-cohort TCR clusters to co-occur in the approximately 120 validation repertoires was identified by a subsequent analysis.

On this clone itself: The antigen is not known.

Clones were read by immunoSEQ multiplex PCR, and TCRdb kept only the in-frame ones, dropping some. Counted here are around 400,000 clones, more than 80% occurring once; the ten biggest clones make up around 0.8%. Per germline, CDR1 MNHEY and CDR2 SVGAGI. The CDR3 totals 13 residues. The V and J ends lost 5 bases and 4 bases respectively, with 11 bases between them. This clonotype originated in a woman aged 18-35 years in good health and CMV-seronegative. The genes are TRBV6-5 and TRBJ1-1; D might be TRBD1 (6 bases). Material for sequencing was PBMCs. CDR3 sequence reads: CASSSGGITEAFF. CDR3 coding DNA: TGTGCCAGCAGTAGCGGGGGCATCACTGAAGCTTTCTTT.